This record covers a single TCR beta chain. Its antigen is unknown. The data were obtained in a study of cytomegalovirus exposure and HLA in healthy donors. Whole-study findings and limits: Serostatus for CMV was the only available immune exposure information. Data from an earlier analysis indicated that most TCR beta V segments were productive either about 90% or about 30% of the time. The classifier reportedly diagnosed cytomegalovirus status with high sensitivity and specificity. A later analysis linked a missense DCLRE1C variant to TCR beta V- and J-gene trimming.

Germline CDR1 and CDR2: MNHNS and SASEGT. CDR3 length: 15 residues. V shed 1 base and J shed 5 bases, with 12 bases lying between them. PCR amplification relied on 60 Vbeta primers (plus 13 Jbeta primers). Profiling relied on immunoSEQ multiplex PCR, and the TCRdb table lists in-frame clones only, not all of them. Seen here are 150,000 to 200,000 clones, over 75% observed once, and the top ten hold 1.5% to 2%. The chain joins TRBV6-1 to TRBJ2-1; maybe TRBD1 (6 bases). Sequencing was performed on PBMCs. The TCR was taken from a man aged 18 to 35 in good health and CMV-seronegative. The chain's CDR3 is CASSEVRGSHNEQFF. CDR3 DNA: TGTGCCAGCAGTGAAGTCAGGGGATCTCACAATGAGCAGTTCTTC.